Below are 10 T cell receptor beta chains sequenced from a single sample in a study of T cells in localized non-small cell lung cancer (dated by TCRdb to the early 2020s). The method behind the library was the immunoSEQ multiplex PCR assay. The table comes from immuneACCESS by way of TCRdb, which keeps in-frame sequences with V and J called. Part of the clones is missing from these tables; in studies checked, under half for an unresolved V gene and the rest for unknown reasons. The sample yields around 6,700 clones; around 42% were counted once. The leading ten clones occupy 7% to 9% of the sample. The source was lung tumor tissue, collected before any cancer treatment. The receptors here all came from a man aged 40-75 years with stage III lung adenocarcinoma.

Regarding this clone: An end of the junction differs from the germline gene, which may be a read error. The V call is TRBV19, the J call TRBJ2-1, with D possibly called TRBD1 or TRBD2 (6 bases each). The CDR3 is made up of 15 amino acids. Per germline, CDR1 LNHDA and CDR2 SQIVND (reference sequence). CDR3 sequence: CATSGWGAPLNEQFF. CDR3 nucleotides: TGTGCCACTAGTGGGTGGGGGGCCCCCCTCAATGAGCAGTTCTTC.

This clone turned up a few times. The rearrangement joins TRBV6-8 to TRBJ1-4, with D perhaps matching TRBD1 (5 bases). CDR1 and CDR2 (germline): MNHGY, SAAAGT. The CDR3 totals 15 residues. Trimming removed 6 bases from V and 3 bases from J, with 14 bases in between. The chain's CDR3 is CASRYAGGANEKLFF. CDR3 nucleotides: TGTGCCAGCAGATATGCCGGGGGGGCTAATGAAAAACTGTTTTTT.

This clone has a handful of counts. The chain recombines TRBV7-6 with TRBJ2-2; D might be TRBD2 (7 bases). The CDR3 runs to 18 residues. From germline, CDR1 is SGHVS and CDR2 FNYEAQ. V was shortened by 4 bases and J by 3 bases, with 21 bases between the two germline ends. In nucleotides, the CDR3 is TGTGCCAGCAGCTCCGACCCAATGGCGGGGGCTTACACCGGGGAGCTGTTTTTT. Translating it yields CASSSDPMAGAYTGELFF.

To note about this clone: Because the CDR3's place on the DNA is in doubt, the DNA is left out and the CDR3 is given as listed by TCRdb. V usage is TRBV6-7 and J usage is TRBJ2-2. TRBV6-7 qualifies as an ORF whose function is uncertain. The CDR3 region is 15 residues in length, termini included. CDR3 loop: CASSSGQGRTGELFF.

The V and J genes are TRBV5-1 and TRBJ2-5; D not certain. This CDR3 is 14 amino acids long. V lost 4 bases to trimming and J lost 3 bases, with 13 bases between them. CDR1 is SGHRS and CDR2 is YFSETQ in the germline V gene. The CDR3, as DNA: TGCGCCAGCAGCCCCTTTGAGATGGAAGAGACCCAGTACTTC. This gives the protein CASSPFEMEETQYF.

The chain is built from TRBV5-1 and TRBJ2-3; TRBD1 is a possible D gene (6 bases). The CDR3 has 15 amino acids. The germline V gene has CDR1 SGHRS and CDR2 YFSETQ. V lost 4 bases and J 2 bases, leaving 14 bases between the germline ends. CDR3 amino acids: CASSPGAFSTDTQYF. DNA for the CDR3: TGCGCCAGCAGCCCAGGGGCGTTCTCCACAGATACGCAGTATTTT.

This chain connects TRBV29-1 to TRBJ2-7, with 8 bases that match TRBD1. The V gene end was trimmed by 7 bases and the J gene end by 4 bases; junction bases not matched to a gene: 6. Germline V gene lookup returns CDR1 SQVTM and CDR2 ANQGSEA. The CDR3 consists of 12 residues. CDR3 loop: CSATTGEYEQYF. Here the CDR3 DNA reads TGCAGCGCGACGACAGGGGAGTACGAGCAGTACTTC.

The chain uses TRBV18 and TRBJ1-3, with D tentatively TRBD1 (6 bases). This CDR3 comprises 17 residues. Germline V CDR1 and CDR2: KGHSH, LQKENI. With 3 bases removed from V and 0 bases from J, the gap between germline ends came to 15 bases. CDR3: CASSPLTGRGSGNTIYF. The CDR3, as DNA: TGTGCCAGCTCACCCCTGACAGGCCGCGGCTCTGGAAACACCATATATTTT.

The chain uses TRBV28 and TRBJ1-1, with unresolved D. Germline loops: CDR1 MDHEN, CDR2 SYDVKM. The V and J ends lost 5 bases and 3 bases respectively, with 10 bases between them. The CDR3 is 13 residues long. CDR3 bases: TGTGCCAGCAGTCCGACTGCCTACACTGAAGCTTTCTTT. Residues: CASSPTAYTEAFF.

By share of the sample, this clone is medium-sized (0.01 to 0.1%). The genes are TRBV9 and TRBJ1-4; D perhaps matches TRBD1 (6 bases). V was clipped by 0 bases and J by 5 bases, with 14 bases between them. Germline lookup yields CDR1 SGDLS and CDR2 YYNGEE. The CDR3 spans 16 residues. Here the CDR3 DNA reads TGTGCCAGCAGCGTAGCTCCGACAGGAAAGAATGAAAAACTGTTTTTT. It translates to CASSVAPTGKNEKLFF.